This TCR beta chain stems from a study of Siglec-9 on CD8 T cells in melanoma (dated by TCRdb to about 2019). As for the study more broadly: The study examined the expression of Siglec-9 on CD8+ T cells and how Siglec-9 regulates T cells within the melanoma tumor microenvironment. Here is what the overall study found, with its caveats: According to the report, an effector memory CD8+ T-cell subset that seemed to build up inside melanoma tumors was both marked and regulated by Siglec-9.

The library was built by means of the immunoSEQ multiplex PCR assay. TCRdb stores this immuneACCESS table with in-frame sequences only. Part of the clones is absent; in the studies checked, under half of the shortfall reflects unresolved V genes, and no reason is known for the rest. The sample table lists tens of thousands of clones, approximately 80% of them with a count of one. Approximately 5.4% of the sample goes to the ten largest clones. As for this clone: Its antigen remains undetermined. Per-nucleotide qualities are absent, and no much larger clonotype sits a single base away.

V is pruned by 7 bases and J by 5 bases, leaving 9 bases of the junction without a gene match. The CDR3, from cysteine to phenylalanine, totals 15 residues. This entry keeps only the CDR3 DNA: 45 bases, framed from base 1. The germline V gene (reference sequence) provides CDR1 LNHDA and CDR2 SQIVND. The source is a human donor in good health. The sample comprised Siglec-9- CD8+ T cells sorted from blood. The label giving this sample's cell subset or site can be read as: CD8 T cells lacking Siglec-9. The rearrangement joined TRBV19 to TRBJ2-2, and 8 bases in between align with TRBD2. At the DNA level, the sequence is TGTGCCAGTACCCCCGGGACTAGGGGGACCGGGGAGCTGTTTTTT. Translated, this is CASTPGTRGTGELFF.